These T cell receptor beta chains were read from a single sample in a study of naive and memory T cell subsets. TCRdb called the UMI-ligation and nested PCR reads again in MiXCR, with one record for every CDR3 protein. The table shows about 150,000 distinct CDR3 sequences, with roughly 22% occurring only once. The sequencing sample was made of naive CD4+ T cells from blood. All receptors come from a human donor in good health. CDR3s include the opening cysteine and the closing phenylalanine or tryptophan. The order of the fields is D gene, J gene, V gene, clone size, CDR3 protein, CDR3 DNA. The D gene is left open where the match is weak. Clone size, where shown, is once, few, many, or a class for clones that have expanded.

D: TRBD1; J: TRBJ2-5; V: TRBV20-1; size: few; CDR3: CSARDWQGARETQYF; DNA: TGCAGTGCTAGAGATTGGCAGGGGGCACGGGAGACCCAGTACTTC
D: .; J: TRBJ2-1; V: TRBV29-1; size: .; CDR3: CSVDLAGGSYNEQFF; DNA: TGCAGCGTTGACCTGGCAGGGGGGTCCTACAATGAGCAGTTCTTC
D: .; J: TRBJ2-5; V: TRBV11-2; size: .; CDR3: CASSSVAEETQYF; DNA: TGTGCCAGCAGCTCGGTGGCCGAAGAGACCCAGTACTTC
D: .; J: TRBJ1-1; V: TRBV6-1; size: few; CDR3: CASSEPNRAPREAFF; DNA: TGTGCCAGCAGTGAACCCAACCGGGCCCCCCGAGAAGCTTTCTTT
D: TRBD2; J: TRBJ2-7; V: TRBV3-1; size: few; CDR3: CASSQDVGLAGKYEQYF; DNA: TGTGCCAGCAGCCAAGATGTGGGACTAGCGGGAAAATACGAGCAGTACTTC
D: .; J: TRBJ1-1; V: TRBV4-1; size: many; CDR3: CASSPDSEAFF; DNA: TGCGCCAGCAGCCCGGACAGTGAAGCTTTCTTT
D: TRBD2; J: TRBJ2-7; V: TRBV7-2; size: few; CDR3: CASSSSGTSGRRYEQYF; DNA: TGTGCCAGCAGCTCTTCCGGGACTAGCGGGAGGCGCTACGAGCAGTACTTC
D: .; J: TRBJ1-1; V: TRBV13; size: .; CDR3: CASSGYGEAFF; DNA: TGTGCCAGCAGCGGTTATGGTGAAGCTTTCTTT
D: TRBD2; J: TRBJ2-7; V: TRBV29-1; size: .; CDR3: CSVFGLAGDSYEQYF; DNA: TGCAGCGTTTTCGGACTAGCGGGAGACTCCTACGAGCAGTACTTC
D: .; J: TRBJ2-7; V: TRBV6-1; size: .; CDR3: CASSEAPVRDQYF; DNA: TGTGCCAGCAGTGAAGCTCCGGTCAGGGATCAGTACTTC
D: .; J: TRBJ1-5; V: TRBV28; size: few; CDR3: CASSPRFNQPQHF; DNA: TGTGCCAGCAGTCCCAGGTTCAATCAGCCCCAGCATTTT
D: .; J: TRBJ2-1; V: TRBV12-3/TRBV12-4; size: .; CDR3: CASSLRGGWNEQFF; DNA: TGTGCCAGCAGCCTTAGGGGGGGTTGGAATGAGCAGTTCTTC
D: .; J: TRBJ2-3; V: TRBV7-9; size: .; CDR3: CASSQRRSTDTQYF; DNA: TGTGCCAGCAGCCAACGCCGGAGCACAGATACGCAGTATTTT
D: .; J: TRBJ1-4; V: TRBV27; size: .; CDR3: CASSLSGRGREKLFF; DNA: TGTGCCAGCAGTTTATCGGGCCGGGGTCGGGAAAAACTGTTTTTT
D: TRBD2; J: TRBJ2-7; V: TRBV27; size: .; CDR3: CASSIRSGRPSYEQYF; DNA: TGTGCCAGCAGTATCCGGAGCGGGAGGCCATCCTACGAGCAGTACTTC
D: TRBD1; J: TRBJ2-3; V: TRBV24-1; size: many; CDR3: CATSEAGQGTDTQYF; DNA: TGTGCCACCAGTGAAGCCGGACAGGGCACAGATACGCAGTATTTT
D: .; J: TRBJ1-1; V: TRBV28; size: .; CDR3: CASSYRSGTEAFF; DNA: TGTGCCAGCAGTTACCGCTCGGGGACTGAAGCTTTCTTT
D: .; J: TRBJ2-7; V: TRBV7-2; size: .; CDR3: CASSRGDEQYF; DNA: TGTGCCAGCAGCCGAGGTGACGAGCAGTACTTC
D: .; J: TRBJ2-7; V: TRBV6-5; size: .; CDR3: CASSQRGGPSYEQYF; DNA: TGTGCCAGCAGTCAGCGTGGGGGGCCGTCCTACGAGCAGTACTTC
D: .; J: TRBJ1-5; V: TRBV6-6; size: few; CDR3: CASTLIQGQPQHF; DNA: TGTGCCAGCACCCTCATACAGGGTCAGCCCCAGCATTTT
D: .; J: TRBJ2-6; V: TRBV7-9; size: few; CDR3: CASRVGSGANVLTF; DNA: TGTGCCAGCAGGGTGGGCTCTGGGGCCAACGTCCTGACTTTC
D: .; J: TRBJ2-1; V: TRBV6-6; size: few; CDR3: CASSYASLVGREQFF; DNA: TGTGCCAGCAGTTACGCTTCACTAGTTGGGCGTGAGCAGTTCTTC
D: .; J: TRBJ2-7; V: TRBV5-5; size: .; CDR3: CASRLRQDRLTYEQYF; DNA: TGTGCCAGCAGACTCAGACAGGACAGACTAACCTACGAGCAGTACTTC
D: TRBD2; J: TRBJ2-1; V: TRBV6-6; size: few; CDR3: CASSYASGRTNEQFF; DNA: TGTGCCAGCAGTTACGCTAGCGGGAGGACCAATGAGCAGTTCTTC
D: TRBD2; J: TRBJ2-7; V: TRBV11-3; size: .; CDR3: CASSLGSLAELRAYEQYF; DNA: TGTGCCAGCAGCTTAGGGTCGCTAGCGGAGCTCAGGGCCTACGAGCAGTACTTC
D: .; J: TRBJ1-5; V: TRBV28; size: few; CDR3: CASSPPWGLADQPQHF; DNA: TGTGCCAGCAGTCCCCCCTGGGGGTTGGCCGATCAGCCCCAGCATTTT
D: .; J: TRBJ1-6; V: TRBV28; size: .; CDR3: CASSLRVQGSPLHF; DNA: TGTGCCAGCAGTTTAAGGGTACAGGGTTCACCCCTCCACTTT
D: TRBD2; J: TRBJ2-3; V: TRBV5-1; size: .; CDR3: CASSLASNGRAIADTQYF; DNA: TGCGCCAGCAGCTTGGCCTCAAACGGGAGGGCCATCGCAGATACGCAGTATTTT
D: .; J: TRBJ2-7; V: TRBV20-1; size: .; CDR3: CSAEGAGYEQYF; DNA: TGCAGTGCCGAGGGTGCGGGGTACGAGCAGTACTTC
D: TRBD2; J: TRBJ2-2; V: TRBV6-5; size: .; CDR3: CASSYSGLAGGGELFF; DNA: TGTGCCAGCAGTTACTCGGGACTAGCGGGAGGCGGGGAGCTGTTTTTT
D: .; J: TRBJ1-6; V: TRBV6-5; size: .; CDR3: CASSRTQNNSPLHF; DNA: TGTGCCAGCAGCCGGACACAAAATAATTCACCCCTCCACTTT
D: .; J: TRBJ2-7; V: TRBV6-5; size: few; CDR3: CASSSPGIRAYEQYF; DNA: TGTGCCAGCAGCTCCCCAGGGATTCGGGCTTACGAGCAGTACTTC
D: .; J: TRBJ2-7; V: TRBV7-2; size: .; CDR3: CASSFPPNEQYF; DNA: TGCGCCAGCAGCTTCCCCCCCAACGAGCAGTACTTC
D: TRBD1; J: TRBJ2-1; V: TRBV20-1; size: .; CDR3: CSASAPGQGSYNEQFF; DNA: TGCAGTGCTTCAGCGCCAGGACAGGGCTCCTACAATGAGCAGTTCTTC
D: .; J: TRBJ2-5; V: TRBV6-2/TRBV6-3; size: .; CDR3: CASSAGEETQYF; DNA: TGTGCCAGCAGCGCGGGTGAAGAGACCCAGTACTTC
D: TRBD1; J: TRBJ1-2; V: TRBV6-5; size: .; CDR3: CASSPYRDRGTPRSGYTF; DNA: TGTGCCAGCAGTCCGTACCGGGACAGGGGGACTCCCAGAAGCGGCTACACCTTC
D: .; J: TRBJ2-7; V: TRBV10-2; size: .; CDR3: CASIKRGTVTYEQYF; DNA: TGCGCCAGCATCAAAAGGGGGACGGTTACCTACGAGCAGTACTTC